This entry lists 23 T cell receptor beta chains sequenced from one sample in a study of response to subunit inactivated influenza vaccine. TCRdb recomputed calls from the RT-PCR reads with MiXCR, one row per CDR3 protein. The table lists about 310,000 distinct CDR3 sequences, over 20% of them singletons. Sequences were derived from PBMCs from blood, sampled less than 22 months after vaccination. Source of these receptors: a man aged 45 to 70 who received an inactivated influenza vaccine.

CDR3 DNA: TGTGCCAGCAGCTTAGCGCCCCGGCTAGCGGGCTACAATGAGCAGTTCTTC. Its translation is CASSLAPRLAGYNEQFF. This sequence joins TRBV7-2 and TRBJ2-1; 8 bases map to TRBD2. This CDR3 has 17 residues. Germline V CDR1 and CDR2: SGHTA, FQGNSA. J lost 3 bases, V lost 0 bases, and 7 bases had no gene match.

CDR3 sequence reads: CASKRTGGGYEQYF. CDR3 DNA sequence: TGTGCCAGTAAAAGGACTGGCGGGGGCTACGAGCAGTACTTC. The rearrangement joins TRBV3-1 to TRBJ2-7; 7 positions match TRBD2. CDR3 size: 14 residues. The germline V gene has CDR1 LGHDT and CDR2 YNNKEL (reference sequence). V lost 9 bases, J lost 3 bases, and 11 bases stayed unmatched.

V gene TRBV6-5 combines with J gene TRBJ2-3; TRBD2 aligns across 8 bases. CDR1 and CDR2 from the germline V gene are MNHEY and SVGAGI. The CDR3 length is 14 residues. V dropped 4 bases and J dropped 1; count of bases not matched to a gene: 1. In DNA form, the CDR3 reads TGTGCCAGCAGTTGGCGGGGGGGCACAGATACGCAGTATTTT. This sequence encodes CASSWRGGTDTQYF.

Many counts were recorded for this clonotype. The gene calls are TRBV20-1 and TRBJ1-2, with D possibly being TRBD1 (5 bases). CDR1 is DFQATT and CDR2 is SNEGSKA in the germline V gene (reference sequence). This CDR3 comprises 16 residues. Trimming took 6 bases from V and 3 from J, leaving 23 bases between them. The CDR3 loop reads CSAMDTLRGVHYGYTF. As DNA, the CDR3 is TGCAGTGCCATGGATACCTTACGGGGGGTGCACTATGGCTACACCTTC.

The genes are TRBV11-2 and TRBJ2-3, with D unresolved. The germline V and J ends were trimmed by 2 bases and 4 bases, with 7 bases remaining between them. This CDR3 has 13 amino acids. Germline V gene data show CDR1 as SGHAT and CDR2 as FQNNGV. CDR3 in amino acids: CASSLLVSDTQYF. The CDR3 DNA follows: TGTGCCAGCAGCTTATTAGTGTCAGATACGCAGTATTTT.

This clonotype appeared a few times. This sequence joins TRBV10-3 and TRBJ1-2, with D possibly matching TRBD1 (5 bases). The CDR3 sequence is 13 residues long. Looked up from germline, CDR1 is ENHRY and CDR2 is SYGVKD. V dropped 4 bases and J dropped 8 bases, with 14 bases sitting between them. CDR3 in amino acids: CAISVGEGQGYTF. CDR3 DNA: TGTGCCATCAGTGTTGGCGAGGGGCAAGGCTACACCTTC.

This clonotype was counted a few times. V usage is TRBV10-3 and J usage is TRBJ1-2; possibly TRBD1 for D (6 bases). This CDR3 comprises 13 residues. V dropped 2 bases and J dropped 4 bases, with 8 bases sitting between them. Per germline, CDR1 ENHRY and CDR2 SYGVKD. The CDR3 DNA reads as TGTGCCATCAGTGAGCGGGGGCCCTATGGCTACACCTTC. This translates into CAISERGPYGYTF.

The CDR3 sequence is CASSFPGISQYF. In nucleotides, the CDR3 is TGTGCCAGCAGTTTTCCAGGGATTTCCCAGTACTTC. This chain links TRBV12-3 or TRBV12-4 with TRBJ2-5; possibly TRBD1 for D (5 bases). The CDR3 runs to 12 residues. Trimming left V 3 bases short and J 9 bases short, with 11 bases between.

In this sample, this clonotype turned up a few times. The rearrangement uses TRBV5-1 and TRBJ2-1, with D hard to call. The CDR3 consists of 12 residues. V gave up 0 bases and J gave up 6 bases, with 4 bases separating them. The germline V gene encodes CDR1 SGHRS and CDR2 YFSETQ. The CDR3 coding sequence is TGCGCCAGCAGCTTGGAGGCCAATGAGCAGTTCTTC. It translates to CASSLEANEQFF.

The chain has TRBV20-1 and TRBJ1-1, with TRBD1 as a possible D gene (5 bases). CDR1 is DFQATT and CDR2 is SNEGSKA in the germline V gene (reference sequence). V lost 3 bases and J 11 bases, leaving 19 bases between the germline ends. The CDR3 spans 13 residues. CDR3 nucleotide sequence: TGCAGTGCTAGGACCGGGACCCAGACTAGGGCTTTCTTT. Encoded protein: CSARTGTQTRAFF.

This chain links TRBV10-3 with TRBJ2-7, with D possibly TRBD1 on 6 matching bases. The V end was cut by 8 bases, the J end by 1 base, with 9 bases between. CDR3 length equals 12 residues. Germline V gene sequence: CDR1 ENHRY, CDR2 SYGVKD. CDR3 DNA sequence: TGTGCCATCCGGGACATTTCCTACGAGCAGTACTTC. The encoded protein is CAIRDISYEQYF.

J is TRBJ2-5 and V is TRBV4-3, with D possibly TRBD2 on 6 matching bases. The CDR3 covers 16 residues. The germline gives CDR1 LGHNA, CDR2 YSLEER. V lost 3 bases and J lost 5, with 19 bases in between. The CDR3 is CASSQSTGDLRETQYF. In DNA, the CDR3 is TGCGCCAGCAGCCAGTCAACCGGGGACTTACGGGAGACCCAGTACTTC.

This clonotype showed up just once. The junction and the germline gene differ at one end; a read error may be behind it. The chain carries TRBV6-2 or TRBV6-3 and TRBJ2-3; D ambiguous. The CDR3 runs to 13 residues. Germline assignment: CDR1 MNHEY and CDR2 SVGEGT. The CDR3, as DNA: TGTGCCAGCAGCACCATAGCCACAGATACGCTGTATTTT. Its protein product is CASSTIATDTLYF.

V gene TRBV5-6 combines with J gene TRBJ1-1, with TRBD1 identical over 10 bases. The CDR3 extends over 15 amino acids. Trimming took 0 bases from V and 6 from J; bases not matched to a gene: 5. CDR1 is SGHDT and CDR2 is YYEEEE in the germline V gene. The CDR3 DNA reads as TGTGCCAGCAGCTTGGTAGGGACAGGGGTATCTGAAGCTTTCTTT. Translation: CASSLVGTGVSEAFF.

The DNA for the CDR3 is TGTGCCAGCAGCCCTAGCGGGGGGTTAGCCAAAAACATTCAGTACTTC. It yields the protein CASSPSGGLAKNIQYF. V gene TRBV7-8 combines with J gene TRBJ2-4, with 11 bases aligning to TRBD2. Unmatched junction bases numbered 3, after V lost 5 bases and J lost 0 bases. Germline CDR1 reads SGHVS; CDR2 reads FQNEAQ. The length of the CDR3 is 16 residues.

The rearrangement links TRBV28 to TRBJ2-2, with 10 bases fitting TRBD1. CDR3 length: 15 residues. Losses at the gene ends were 5 bases for V and 6 bases for J; bases not matched to a gene: 6. CDR1 MDHEN and CDR2 SYDVKM come from the germline V gene. CDR3 coding DNA: TGTGCCAGCAGTCTGGGGACAGGGGTACCCGGGGAGCTGTTTTTT. Translating it yields CASSLGTGVPGELFF.

This clonotype was seen only once. The chain links TRBV2 to TRBJ2-6; TRBD2 matches 8 bases. Germline V lookup: CDR1 SNHLY, CDR2 FYNNEI. The CDR3 covers 19 residues. The J segment lost 0 bases and the V segment lost 4 bases, leaving 11 bases of the junction unmatched. The CDR3 reads CASSGGGLDKYSGANVLTF. CDR3 bases: TGTGCCAGCAGTGGTGGGGGACTAGACAAGTACTCTGGGGCCAACGTCCTGACTTTC.

This clonotype showed up just a few times. The chain carries TRBV11-2 and TRBJ1-6; no reliable D call. Trimming cost V 0 bases and J 5 bases, with 14 bases left between them. The germline CDR1 and CDR2 sequences are SGHAT and FQNNGV. The CDR3 is 17 residues long. The CDR3 sequence is CASSLDLRVWDNSPLHF. DNA of the CDR3: TGTGCCAGCAGCTTAGATCTAAGGGTATGGGATAATTCACCCCTCCACTTT. Complete variable domain (other parts from reference TRBV11-2 and TRBJ1-6): EAGVAQSPRYKIIEKRQSVAFWCNPISGHATLYWYQQILGQGPKLLIQFQNNGVVDDSQLPKDRFSAERLKGVDSTLKIQPAKLEDSAVYLCASSLDLRVWDNSPLHFGNGTRLTVT.

This clonotype came up many times. The V call is TRBV2, the J call TRBJ1-2, with 8 bases that match TRBD1. The length of the CDR3 is 13 residues. Trimming took 5 bases from V and 8 from J; bases not matched to a gene: 7. The germline CDR1 and CDR2 sequences are SNHLY and FYNNEI. Here the CDR3 DNA reads TGTGCCAGCAGTCCGGACAGGGAGCGGGGCTACACCTTC. This sequence encodes CASSPDRERGYTF.

This clonotype was picked up a small number of times. V usage is TRBV20-1 and J usage is TRBJ2-7; no firm D call. Germline assignment: CDR1 DFQATT and CDR2 SNEGSKA (reference sequence). The CDR3 runs 16 residues. Trimming removed 2 bases from V and 1 base from J, with 18 bases in between. The chain's CDR3 is CSARPLSRASSYEQYF. The CDR3 DNA is TGCAGTGCTAGACCTCTTTCACGGGCCTCATCCTACGAGCAGTACTTC.

This clonotype was picked up one time. With a much larger clone just one base away, this may be a read error. The V gene is TRBV2, the J gene TRBJ1-6; D possibly corresponds to TRBD1 (6 bases). The CDR3 covers 14 residues. Germline values: CDR1 SNHLY, CDR2 FYNNEI. The CDR3 coding sequence is TGTGCCAGCAGTAACAGGGCCTATAATTCACCCCTCCGCTTT. Translated, it gives CASSNRAYNSPLRF.

The chain combines TRBV27 with TRBJ2-1; 11 positions agree with TRBD2. CDR1 is MNHEY and CDR2 is SMNVEV in the germline V gene (reference sequence). This CDR3 spans 16 amino acids. J lost 4 bases, V lost 2 bases, and 4 bases had no gene match. CDR3 sequence: CASSLGSSGRYNEQFF. In nucleotides, the CDR3 is TGTGCCAGCAGTTTAGGCTCTAGCGGGAGGTACAATGAGCAGTTCTTC.

About this clonotype: A much larger clone lies a single base off, so this may be a read error. V gene TRBV28 combines with J gene TRBJ1-2; 12 nucleotides align to TRBD1. The germline CDR1 and CDR2 sequences are MDHEN and SYDVKM. The CDR3 extends over 15 amino acids. CDR3 in DNA: TGTGCCAGCAGTTTTGGGACAGGGGGCCACTATGGCTGCACCTTC. Translation: CASSFGTGGHYGCTF.